This T cell receptor (beta chain) stems from a study of cytomegalovirus exposure and HLA in healthy donors. Study conclusions and caveats: Per published accounts, TCR beta sequences correctly predicted the HLA-A and HLA-B alleles of most subjects.

There are 14 residues in the CDR3. Germline assignment: CDR1 MNHEY and CDR2 SVGAGI. Trimming pared 6 bases from V and 2 bases from J, leaving 14 bases between. With regard to this clone: Antigen: not known.

The PCR ran on 60 Vbeta and 13 Jbeta primers. Assay: immunoSEQ multiplex PCR; the TCRdb copy retains only in-frame clones and omits some. The table has 100,000 to 150,000 clones, 78% seen once. V and J are TRBV6-5 and TRBJ2-7, with unresolved D. The clonotype originates from a man in his thirties or forties in good health and CMV-seropositive. The sequenced sample was PBMCs. CDR3 DNA sequence: TGTGCCAGCAGCTACCGCAGCGTTCCCTACGAGCAGTACTTC. It codes for CASSYRSVPYEQYF.